The 30 T cell receptor beta chains in this list originate from one sample, sequenced in a study of neurological immune-mediated disorders. MiXCR was run by TCRdb on the 5' RACE reads, yielding one entry per CDR3 protein. The sample has some 19,000 distinct CDR3 sequences, about 15% seen once. The sequenced material came from PBMCs. Source of these receptors: a female donor with HTLV-1-associated myelopathy (HAM/TSP).

At least ten counts were recorded for this clonotype. V and J are TRBV7-2 and TRBJ2-1, with D tentatively TRBD2 (6 bases). The CDR3 spans 15 residues. V gave up 5 bases and J gave up 8 bases, with 19 bases separating them. The germline V gene encodes CDR1 SGHTA and CDR2 FQGNSA. The CDR3 bases are TGTGCCAGCAGCCCCCTCGGGGACTCGGTCGATGAGCAGTTCTTC. This sequence encodes CASSPLGDSVDEQFF.

In its sample, this clonotype is medium-sized (0.01 to 0.1%). The V and J genes are TRBV10-3 and TRBJ2-5; 9 bases align to TRBD2. The V segment lost 0 bases and the J segment 4 bases; nucleotides outside the gene matches: 0. Looked up from germline, CDR1 is ENHRY and CDR2 is SYGVKD. This CDR3 is 14 amino acids long. The CDR3 DNA sequence: TGTGCCATCAGTGAGTCGACTAGCGGAGAGACCCAGTACTTC. Protein product: CAISESTSGETQYF.

In its sample, this clonotype was seen many times. The chain has TRBV7-9 and TRBJ1-1, with D unclear. The CDR3 loop spans 13 amino acids. CDR1 is SEHNR, CDR2 FQNEAQ, per germline (reference sequence). Trimming shortened V by 6 bases and J by 6 bases, and 14 bases separated the two germline ends. The CDR3 nucleotides read TGTGCCAGCAGAAGTATCCGCGGGGCTGAAGCTTTCTTT. It specifies CASRSIRGAEAFF. The full variable domain, with the rest looked up from reference TRBV7-9 and TRBJ1-1, is DTGVSQNPRHKITKRGQNVTFRCDPISEHNRLYWYRQTLGQGPEFLTYFQNEAQLEKSRLLSDRFSAERPKGSFSTLEIQRTEQGDSAMYLCASRSIRGAEAFFGQGTRLTVV.

This clonotype was counted many times. V usage is TRBV29-1 and J usage is TRBJ1-4, with D possibly matching TRBD1 (5 bases). This CDR3 comprises 13 residues. The germline V gene encodes CDR1 SQVTM and CDR2 ANQGSEA. V lost 6 bases, J lost 10 bases, and 18 bases lay in between. CDR3 protein: CSVSDGTGGKLFF. In nucleotides, the CDR3 is TGCAGCGTCTCGGACGGAACGGGGGGAAAACTGTTTTTT. The whole variable domain, filled in from reference TRBV29-1 and TRBJ1-4, reads SAVISQKPSRDICQRGTSLTIQCQVDSQVTMMFWYRQQPGQSLTLIATANQGSEATYESGFVIDKFPISRPNLTFSTLTVSNMSPEDSSIYLCSVSDGTGGKLFFGSGTQLSVL.

This clonotype was seen at least ten times. The chain has TRBV20-1 and TRBJ2-7; D ambiguous. V was clipped by 3 bases and J by 4 bases, with 7 bases between them. CDR3 length: 11 amino acids. The germline gives CDR1 DFQATT, CDR2 SNEGSKA (reference sequence). The DNA for the CDR3 is TGCAGTGCTAGTGGCAATTACGAGCAGTACTTC. This translates into CSASGNYEQYF.

This clonotype was picked up many times. V and J are TRBV20-1 and TRBJ2-4; no reliable D call. The V gene's germline CDR1 is DFQATT and CDR2 SNEGSKA (reference sequence). V lost 5 bases to trimming and J lost 4 bases, with 15 bases between them. The CDR3 is 14 amino acids. The CDR3 nucleotides read TGCAGTGCTTCAACTGGAGATTTGAAAAACATTCAGTACTTC. This encodes CSASTGDLKNIQYF.

Many counts were recorded for this clonotype. The rearrangement links TRBV27 to TRBJ1-5, with a weak D call TRBD1 (5 bases). CDR3 length: 15 amino acids. The germline gives CDR1 MNHEY, CDR2 SMNVEV (reference sequence). V was clipped by 0 bases and J by 2 bases, with 8 bases between them. The CDR3 region is CASSLSGAGNQPQHF. Written as DNA, the CDR3 is TGTGCCAGCAGTTTATCTGGGGCTGGCAATCAGCCCCAGCATTTT.

The V and J genes are TRBV24-1 and TRBJ2-1; TRBD2 agrees at 10 bases. V trimming: 5 bases; J trimming: 5 bases; junction bases outside the gene matches: 5. The germline V gene has CDR1 KGHDR and CDR2 SFDVKD. This CDR3 has 15 amino acids. The CDR3 DNA is TGTGCCACCAGTGCGGGGCTAGCGGGGGACAATGAGCAGTTCTTC. Encoded protein: CATSAGLAGDNEQFF.

V usage is TRBV20-1 and J usage is TRBJ2-5; D unclear. CDR1 is DFQATT and CDR2 is SNEGSKA in the germline V gene (reference sequence). V shed 2 bases and J shed 0 bases, with 4 bases lying between them. The CDR3 loop spans 12 amino acids. The CDR3 region has the DNA TGCAGTGCTAGACAGCACCAAGAGACCCAGTACTTC. Its translation: CSARQHQETQYF.

As for this clonotype: A clone one base away is much larger, so this may be a read error. The gene calls are TRBV7-2 and TRBJ2-3, with D perhaps matching TRBD2 (6 bases). Deletions cut 1 base from V and 2 bases from J, with 13 bases between. The CDR3 is 16 residues long. CDR1 is SGHTA, CDR2 FQGNSA, per germline. Here the CDR3 DNA reads TGTGCCAGCAGCTTAGGCTGGCGGGATGTCACAGATACGCAGTATTTT. Encoded protein: CASSLGWRDVTDTQYF.

This clonotype was counted a few times. The chain has TRBV5-1 and TRBJ2-3; D remains ambiguous. The V gene lost 0 bases and the J gene lost 2 bases, with 7 bases spanning the gap. The germline V gene has CDR1 SGHRS and CDR2 YFSETQ. This CDR3 is 14 amino acids long. CDR3 protein: CASSLEYNTDTQYF. The CDR3 DNA is TGCGCCAGCAGCTTGGAATACAACACAGATACGCAGTATTTT.

This clonotype was seen repeatedly, ten times or more. This chain uses TRBV7-8 with TRBJ2-1; D perhaps matches TRBD2 (5 bases). This CDR3 is 14 amino acids long. The V end was cut by 0 bases, the J end by 8 bases, with 11 bases between. Germline CDR1 and CDR2: SGHVS and FQNEAQ. The CDR3, as DNA: TGTGCCAGCAGCTTAGCGTGGCTAGCCGATGAGCAGTTCTTC. This encodes CASSLAWLADEQFF.

The V gene is TRBV10-3, the J gene TRBJ2-4; no firm D call. This CDR3 comprises 19 residues. Per germline, CDR1 ENHRY and CDR2 SYGVKD. V lost 4 bases and J lost 2, with 24 bases in between. For the CDR3, the DNA is TGTGCCATCAGTGGCCCCTTTAATAGGCTAGTGGGAACCAAAAACATTCAGTACTTC. Its translation is CAISGPFNRLVGTKNIQYF.

Points on this clonotype: As the CDR3 is not closed by the conserved phenylalanine or tryptophan, this likely results from a read error. This sequence joins TRBV20-1 and TRBJ2-3; D is perhaps TRBD1 (7 bases). V was shortened by 1 base and J by 2 bases, with 19 bases between the two germline ends. Germline V lookup: CDR1 DFQATT, CDR2 SNEGSKA (reference sequence). This CDR3 region has 17 residues. The CDR3 DNA is TGCAGTGCTAGAGCTGTAACTAGCAAGGGGGCCACAGATACGCAGTATTCT. Encoded protein: CSARAVTSKGATDTQYS.

This clonotype has ten or more counts. This chain links TRBV7-8 with TRBJ2-3; 7 bases match TRBD1. With 5 bases clipped from V and 2 bases from J, the junction kept 7 bases outside the gene matches. There are 15 residues in the CDR3. Germline V gives CDR1 SGHVS, CDR2 FQNEAQ. DNA of the CDR3: TGTGCCAGCAGCCCGTCGACAGGGTTCACAGATACGCAGTATTTT. Its translation is CASSPSTGFTDTQYF.

This clonotype has a count of ten or more. The J gene is TRBJ1-5, the V gene TRBV20-1; D is unresolved. Germline CDR1 reads DFQATT; CDR2 reads SNEGSKA (reference sequence). There are 12 residues in the CDR3. V was trimmed by 3 bases and J by 5 bases, leaving 8 bases between them. CDR3: CSASPRDQPQHF. CDR3 coding DNA: TGCAGTGCTAGTCCAAGGGATCAGCCCCAGCATTTT.

This clonotype showed up many times. The chain recombines TRBV20-1 with TRBJ2-1; TRBD2 agrees at 12 bases. Trimming cost V 4 bases and J 5 bases; bases outside gene matches: 6. The V gene's germline CDR1 is DFQATT and CDR2 SNEGSKA (reference sequence). The CDR3 has 15 amino acids. This chain's CDR3 is CSAKLLAGGNNEQFF. Here the CDR3 DNA reads TGCAGTGCTAAACTCCTAGCGGGGGGGAACAATGAGCAGTTCTTC.

The rearrangement joins TRBV5-1 to TRBJ2-3; TRBD2 agrees at 13 bases. The germline V gene has CDR1 SGHRS and CDR2 YFSETQ. J lost 2 bases, V lost 4 bases, and 4 bases had no gene match. The CDR3 is 16 amino acids. The CDR3 loop is CASSAGLAGSTDTQYF. The CDR3 coding sequence is TGCGCCAGCAGCGCGGGACTAGCGGGGTCCACAGATACGCAGTATTTT.

This clonotype was counted many times. This chain joins TRBV7-9 and TRBJ2-3; 8 bases fit TRBD2. The CDR3 runs to 18 residues. The V gene end was trimmed by 6 bases and the J gene end by 1 base; junction bases not matched to a gene: 15. The germline V gene encodes CDR1 SEHNR and CDR2 FQNEAQ (reference sequence). For the CDR3, the DNA is TGTGCCAGCAGACCGATACTGACGGGGGGGCTGGGCACAGATACGCAGTATTTT. As protein: CASRPILTGGLGTDTQYF.

The sample holds many counts of this clonotype. The gene calls are TRBV7-8 and TRBJ2-3; D is undetermined. CDR1 and CDR2 from the germline V gene are SGHVS and FQNEAQ. Trimming took 3 bases from V and 6 from J, leaving 4 bases between them. The CDR3 is 11 residues long. Here the CDR3 reads CASSFRDTQYF. The CDR3 coding sequence is TGTGCCAGCAGCTTCCGGGATACGCAGTATTTT.

This clonotype was detected many times. In DNA form, the CDR3 reads TGTGCCAGCAGCCCAGCGGGGCTCACAGATACGCAGTATTTT. This gives the protein CASSPAGLTDTQYF. The chain couples TRBV11-2 to TRBJ2-3; TRBD2 matches at 7 bases. Germline-derived CDR1 and CDR2 are SGHAT and FQNNGV. V dropped 5 bases and J dropped 2; count of bases not matched to a gene: 4. CDR3 length: 14 amino acids.

This clonotype has a count of ten or more. The J gene is TRBJ1-3, the V gene TRBV20-1; D unresolved. Germline values: CDR1 DFQATT, CDR2 SNEGSKA (reference sequence). V was shortened by 5 bases and J by 4 bases, with 12 bases between the two germline ends. The CDR3 is 13 residues long. This chain's CDR3 is CSAARGPGNTIYF. CDR3 DNA: TGCAGTGCTGCCCGAGGGCCCGGAAACACCATATATTTT.

V and J are TRBV7-9 and TRBJ1-1, with D tentatively TRBD1 (6 bases). CDR3 length: 15 residues. V lost 5 bases to trimming and J lost 6 bases, with 19 bases between them. CDR1 is SEHNR and CDR2 is FQNEAQ in the germline V gene (reference sequence). CDR3 in DNA: TGTGCCAGCAGCCCTTCGGGGAGGCAGGGGTCTGAAGCTTTCTTT. Translation: CASSPSGRQGSEAFF. Drawing the rest from reference TRBV7-9 and TRBJ1-1, the complete variable domain is DTGVSQNPRHKITKRGQNVTFRCDPISEHNRLYWYRQTLGQGPEFLTYFQNEAQLEKSRLLSDRFSAERPKGSFSTLEIQRTEQGDSAMYLCASSPSGRQGSEAFFGQGTRLTVV.

This clonotype occurred many times. The CDR3 sequence is CASSQVISGTDHQISYNEQFF. The CDR3 bases are TGTGCCAGCAGCCAAGTCATATCTGGGACAGATCACCAGATTTCCTACAATGAGCAGTTCTTC. The chain uses TRBV3-1 and TRBJ2-1, with TRBD1 identical over 7 bases. Germline CDR1 is LGHDT and CDR2 is YNNKEL (reference sequence). V lost 1 base and J lost 1; bases outside the gene matches: 19. The CDR3 has 21 residues.

This clonotype is medium-sized in the sample. The chain has TRBV5-1 and TRBJ1-6; D is possibly TRBD1 (6 bases). The V gene lost 0 bases and the J gene lost 7 bases, with 8 bases spanning the gap. Per the germline V gene, CDR1 is SGHRS and CDR2 is YFSETQ. This CDR3 spans 14 amino acids. The CDR3 reads CASSLGQGNSPLHF. CDR3 coding DNA: TGCGCCAGCAGCTTGGGGCAGGGGAATTCACCCCTCCACTTT.

At least ten counts were recorded for this clonotype. Germline and junction disagree at one end, which may indicate a read error. V is TRBV20-1 and J is TRBJ2-1, with D possibly TRBD2 on 5 matching bases. The CDR3 loop spans 13 amino acids. Germline values: CDR1 DFQATT, CDR2 SNEGSKA (reference sequence). Here the CDR3 reads CSASLRTYNEQFF. CDR3 bases: TGCAGCGCTAGCTTGCGGACTTACAATGAGCAGTTCTTC.

The sample holds a few counts of this clonotype. V and J are TRBV7-2 and TRBJ1-3; a weak D match, TRBD1 (5 bases). V lost 4 bases and J 1 base, leaving 8 bases between the germline ends. Germline CDR1 SGHTA, CDR2 FQGNSA. CDR3 length equals 14 residues. This CDR3 reads CASSWDFSGNTIYF. The DNA for the CDR3 is TGTGCCAGCAGCTGGGACTTTTCTGGAAACACCATATATTTT.

Ten or more counts support this clonotype. This chain joins TRBV7-2 and TRBJ2-5; D not certain. CDR1 and CDR2 from the germline V gene are SGHTA and FQGNSA. Trimming pared 0 bases from V and 1 base from J, leaving 3 bases between. This CDR3 is built from 13 residues. The CDR3 region is CASSLASQETQYF. CDR3 nucleotides: TGTGCCAGCAGCTTAGCGTCCCAAGAGACCCAGTACTTC.

At least ten counts were recorded for this clonotype. This chain links TRBV9 with TRBJ2-2, with D unresolved. The CDR3 is made up of 13 amino acids. Germline lookup yields CDR1 SGDLS and CDR2 YYNGEE. Between the trimmed V and J ends, which lost 0 bases and 5 bases, there was a span of 5 bases. CDR3 loop: CASSVDGTGELFF. CDR3 bases: TGTGCCAGCAGCGTAGACGGGACCGGGGAGCTGTTTTTT.

This clonotype showed up many times. V and J are TRBV18 and TRBJ1-5; tentative D call: TRBD1 (5 bases). Trimming removed 4 bases at V and 6 bases at J, with 22 bases between. CDR1 and CDR2 (germline): KGHSH, LQKENI. The CDR3 is made up of 17 amino acids. CDR3 amino acids: CASSLARTPAGGQPQHF. CDR3 nucleotide sequence: TGTGCCAGCTCACTCGCCCGGACGCCAGCTGGGGGTCAGCCCCAGCATTTT.